This TCR beta chain was captured by sequencing in a study of cytomegalovirus exposure and HLA in healthy donors. V lost 5 bases and J lost 2, with 15 bases in between. The CDR3 sequence is 14 residues long. In germline, CDR1 is GTSNPN, CDR2 SVGIG (reference sequence). The study ran its PCR with 60 Vbeta and 13 Jbeta primers. The data were produced by immunoSEQ multiplex PCR, yet TCRdb's version contains in-frame clones alone and is incomplete. The sample has about 140,000 clones; around 90% are singletons. Sequenced: PBMCs. The chain is built from TRBV30 and TRBJ2-5, with D tentatively TRBD2 (7 bases). This TCR came from a woman aged 35 to 49 in good health and CMV-seronegative. The CDR3 bases are TGTGCCTGGGCTAGAGGGGGGGTTCAAGAGACCCAGTACTTC. It encodes CAWARGGVQETQYF. Looking up the rest from reference TRBV30 and TRBJ2-5 gives the full variable domain: SQTIHQWPATLVQPVGSPLSLECTVEGTSNPNLYWYRQAAGRGLQLLFYSVGIGQISSEVPQNLSASRPQDRQFILSSKKLLLSDSGFYLCAWARGGVQETQYFGPGTRLLVL.